This T cell receptor (beta chain) was identified in a study of blood T cell repertoires in COVID-19. This table comes from immunoSEQ multiplex PCR, and its TCRdb copy is limited to in-frame clones, with some not included. Among roughly 230,000 clones listed, approximately 86% were seen once. Trimming took 3 bases from V and 9 from J, leaving 6 bases between them. The CDR3 contains 11 residues. Germline V lookup: CDR1 KGHSH, CDR2 LQKENI. Source material: peripheral blood. V usage is TRBV18 and J usage is TRBJ2-1; D is possibly TRBD2 (6 bases). The clonotype comes from a woman older than 75 with acute or convalescent COVID-19. The CDR3 sequence is CASSPEGEQFF. DNA of the CDR3: TGTGCCAGCTCACCGGAGGGTGAGCAGTTCTTC.